What follows are 5 T cell receptor beta chains derived from one specimen sequenced in a study of cytomegalovirus exposure and HLA in healthy donors. Vbeta (60) and Jbeta (13) primers were used in the PCR. TCRdb's copy holds only in-frame clones and misses some; the assay was immunoSEQ multiplex PCR. The sample yields some 160,000 clones, around 77% seen once. Sequenced sample: PBMCs. Receptors originate from a man in his 60s in good health and CMV-seronegative.

This clone was found once. The V gene is TRBV7-2, the J gene TRBJ1-1; TRBD1 might be the D (5 bases). This CDR3 spans 14 amino acids. Trimming pared 2 bases from V and 5 bases from J, leaving 12 bases between. Germline V gene data show CDR1 as SGHTA and CDR2 as FQGNSA. The CDR3 is CASSLKRGRTEAFF. The CDR3 DNA follows: TGTGCCAGCAGCTTAAAACGGGGGAGGACTGAAGCTTTCTTT.

This clone showed up just a few times. The V gene is TRBV2, the J gene TRBJ2-1, with 7 bases identical to TRBD2. With 6 bases clipped from V and 0 bases from J, the junction kept 11 bases outside the gene matches. This CDR3 spans 17 amino acids. The germline V gene has CDR1 SNHLY and CDR2 FYNNEI. CDR3 sequence reads: CASRWITSAGSYNEQFF. For the CDR3, the DNA is TGTGCCAGCAGGTGGATCACTAGCGCCGGCTCCTACAATGAGCAGTTCTTC.

This clone was detected a few times. One end of the junction does not line up with germline, which may come from a read error. The chain employs TRBV25-1 and TRBJ1-3; D perhaps matches TRBD1 (5 bases). This CDR3 has 15 amino acids. CDR1 and CDR2 from the germline V gene are MGHDK and SYGVNS. The CDR3 bases are TGTGCCAGCAGTGATCGAGACAGCGCTGGAAACACCGTATATTTT. Translating it yields CASSDRDSAGNTVYF. Full variable domain (remainder filled in from reference TRBV25-1 and TRBJ1-3): EADIYQTPRYLVIGTGKKITLECSQTMGHDKMYWYQQDPGMELHLIHYSYGVNSTEKGDLSSESTVSRIRTEHFPLTLESARPSHTSQYLCASSDRDSAGNTVYFGEGSWLTVV.

The chain links TRBV5-1 to TRBJ2-3; TRBD1 is a possible D gene (5 bases). CDR1 and CDR2 (germline): SGHRS, YFSETQ. The CDR3 has 15 residues. Trimming cost V 2 bases and J 0 bases, with 10 bases left between them. CDR3 sequence: CASSLLGASTDTQYF. The CDR3 DNA sequence: TGCGCCAGCAGCTTACTTGGGGCCAGCACAGATACGCAGTATTTT.

The chain carries TRBV6-6 and TRBJ1-5; possibly TRBD1 for D (6 bases). With 6 bases removed from V and 0 bases from J, the gap between germline ends came to 12 bases. Germline CDR1 reads MNHNY; CDR2 reads SVGAGI (reference sequence). This CDR3 is built from 15 residues. The CDR3 DNA reads TGTGCCAGCAGCCCGGGACACAATAGCAATCAGCCCCAGCATTTT. Translated, it gives CASSPGHNSNQPQHF.